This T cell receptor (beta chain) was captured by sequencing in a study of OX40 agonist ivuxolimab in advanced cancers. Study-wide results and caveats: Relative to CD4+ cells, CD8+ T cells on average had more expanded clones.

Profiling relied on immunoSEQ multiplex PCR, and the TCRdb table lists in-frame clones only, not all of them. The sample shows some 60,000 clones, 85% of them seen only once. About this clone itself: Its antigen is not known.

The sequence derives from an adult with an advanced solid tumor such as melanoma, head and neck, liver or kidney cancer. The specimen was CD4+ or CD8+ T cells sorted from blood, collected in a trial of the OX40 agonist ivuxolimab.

CDR3 DNA: TGCGCCCCACGGGGGGTCGGCAGCTACACCTTC. This encodes CAPRGVGSYTF. The rearrangement joins TRBV10-2 to TRBJ1-2, with TRBD1 as a possible D gene (5 bases). Trimming shortened V by 11 bases and J by 9 bases, and 16 bases separated the two germline ends. Germline loops: CDR1 WSHSY, CDR2 SAAADI. CDR3 length: 11 residues.